Here is one TCR beta chain with its context. This record belongs to a study of cytomegalovirus exposure and HLA in healthy donors. CDR1 MGHRA and CDR2 YSYEKL come from the germline V gene. CDR3 length: 16 amino acids. With 1 base clipped from V and 0 bases from J, the junction kept 3 bases outside the gene matches. Some clones are missing from TCRdb's copy, which holds only in-frame ones; the method was immunoSEQ multiplex PCR. The sample has 200,000 or so clones; approximately 80% are singletons. The chain recombines TRBV4-1 with TRBJ2-1, with TRBD2 matching over 7 bases. The source material was PBMCs. This clonotype was obtained from a young woman in good health and CMV-seropositive. Here the CDR3 DNA reads TGCGCCAGCAGCCAAGCAGCGGGAAGCTCCTACAATGAGCAGTTCTTC. It translates to CASSQAAGSSYNEQFF.